These T cell receptor beta chains were read from a single sample in a study of T cell changes during pregnancy in multiple sclerosis. Sequencing used immunoSEQ multiplex PCR; TCRdb keeps in-frame clones, though not all of them. Of around 96,000 clones listed, 90% to 95% are singletons. Source: peripheral blood, taken in the third trimester of pregnancy. The receptors were sampled from a female donor with multiple sclerosis, enrolled in a pregnancy study. CDR3s include the opening cysteine and the closing phenylalanine or tryptophan. D genes are given only for firm matches. Only part of the rows carry a size: once, few, many, or a class if the clone is expanded.

len: 15
abundance: -
v_gene: TRBV4-2
j_gene: TRBJ2-7
d_gene: TRBD1
CDR3nt: TGTGCCAGCAGCAACCCGGGACAGGGGTTTTACGAGCAGTACTTC
CDR3aa: CASSNPGQGFYEQYF

len: 14
abundance: -
v_gene: TRBV7-9
j_gene: TRBJ2-2
d_gene: -
CDR3nt: TGTGCCAGCAGCTTGGCAGTAAACACCGGGGAGCTGTTTTTT
CDR3aa: CASSLAVNTGELFF

len: 13
abundance: -
v_gene: TRBV27
j_gene: TRBJ2-7
d_gene: TRBD2
CDR3nt: TGTGCCAGCAGTTGGGGGAGGGCCTACGAGCAGTACTTC
CDR3aa: CASSWGRAYEQYF

len: 12
abundance: -
v_gene: TRBV27
j_gene: TRBJ2-7
d_gene: TRBD2
CDR3nt: TGTGCCAGCAGCCTGGGGGGGTACGAGCAGTACTTC
CDR3aa: CASSLGGYEQYF

len: 16
abundance: few
v_gene: TRBV10-3
j_gene: TRBJ2-7
d_gene: -
CDR3nt: TGTGCCATCAGTGAGTCGACGTCGGCGGCCTCCTACGAGCAGTACTTC
CDR3aa: CAISESTSAASYEQYF

len: 13
abundance: -
v_gene: TRBV28
j_gene: TRBJ2-7
d_gene: -
CDR3nt: TGTGCCAGCAGTTTTTTCCCGGGCTACGAGCAGTACTTC
CDR3aa: CASSFFPGYEQYF

len: 19
abundance: -
v_gene: TRBV29-1
j_gene: TRBJ2-1
d_gene: TRBD2
CDR3nt: TGCAGCGTTGAAAAAGGACTAGCGGGAGGGGGAGGCTCCTACAATGAGCAGTTCTTC
CDR3aa: CSVEKGLAGGGGSYNEQFF

len: 15
abundance: -
v_gene: TRBV28
j_gene: TRBJ1-5
d_gene: -
CDR3nt: TGTGCCAGCAGTATCGATCAGAGGGGCAATCAGCCCCAGCATTTT
CDR3aa: CASSIDQRGNQPQHF

len: 16
abundance: once
v_gene: TRBV7-3
j_gene: TRBJ2-1
d_gene: TRBD1
CDR3nt: TGTGCCAGCAGCCCGATCGGGACAGGGGGACACAATGAGCAGTTCTTC
CDR3aa: CASSPIGTGGHNEQFF

len: 17
abundance: -
v_gene: TRBV7-2
j_gene: TRBJ2-7
d_gene: TRBD2
CDR3nt: TGTGCCAGCAGCTTAGCGCTTAGCGGGCTGAGCTCCTACGAGCAGTACTTC
CDR3aa: CASSLALSGLSSYEQYF

len: 16
abundance: -
v_gene: TRBV6-6
j_gene: TRBJ2-7
d_gene: TRBD2
CDR3nt: TGTGCCAGCAGTTACTCGATCTTAGCGGGGGACTACGAGCAGTACTTC
CDR3aa: CASSYSILAGDYEQYF

len: 13
abundance: -
v_gene: TRBV10-3
j_gene: TRBJ1-2
d_gene: -
CDR3nt: TGTGCCATCAGTGGACAGGCTAGGAGTGGCTACACCTTC
CDR3aa: CAISGQARSGYTF

len: 13
abundance: -
v_gene: TRBV5-4
j_gene: TRBJ2-5
d_gene: -
CDR3nt: TGTGCCAGCAGCTTGAACAGCCAAGAGACCCAGTACTTC
CDR3aa: CASSLNSQETQYF

len: 14
abundance: once
v_gene: TRBV5-1
j_gene: TRBJ2-7
d_gene: TRBD1
CDR3nt: TGCGCCAGCAGCCCCAGGGACAGGGGCTACGAGCAGTACTTC
CDR3aa: CASSPRDRGYEQYF

len: 15
abundance: -
v_gene: TRBV5-1
j_gene: TRBJ2-3
d_gene: TRBD2
CDR3nt: TGCGCCAGCAGATCCGGACTAGCTAGCACAGATACGCAGTATTTT
CDR3aa: CASRSGLASTDTQYF

len: 14
abundance: once
v_gene: TRBV14
j_gene: TRBJ2-4
d_gene: TRBD1
CDR3nt: TGTGCCAGCAGCCAAGGACAGGGTTTTGACATTCAGTACTTC
CDR3aa: CASSQGQGFDIQYF

len: 15
abundance: -
v_gene: TRBV5-5
j_gene: TRBJ1-3
d_gene: TRBD1
CDR3nt: TGTGCCAGCAGCGTGGGACAGGGTTCTGGAAACACCATATATTTT
CDR3aa: CASSVGQGSGNTIYF

len: 16
abundance: once
v_gene: TRBV9
j_gene: TRBJ2-1
d_gene: TRBD2
CDR3nt: TGTGCCAGCAGCGTAGCAGCTAGCGGACCGTACAATGAGCAGTTCTTC
CDR3aa: CASSVAASGPYNEQFF

len: 16
abundance: -
v_gene: TRBV5-6
j_gene: TRBJ2-7
d_gene: TRBD1
CDR3nt: TGTGCCAGCAGCTCCCTGGCTGGGACAGCCCCTGGGGAGCAGTACTTC
CDR3aa: CASSSLAGTAPGEQYF

len: 16
abundance: -
v_gene: TRBV7-8
j_gene: TRBJ2-7
d_gene: TRBD1
CDR3nt: TGTGCCAGCAGCTCCAATCCGGGACAGGGGGCCCACGAGCAGTACTTC
CDR3aa: CASSSNPGQGAHEQYF

len: 15
abundance: -
v_gene: TRBV27
j_gene: TRBJ2-7
d_gene: TRBD1
CDR3nt: TGTGCCAGCAGTCCCGGGACAGGATCCGTTTACGAGCAGTACTTC
CDR3aa: CASSPGTGSVYEQYF

len: 15
abundance: once
v_gene: TRBV6-5
j_gene: TRBJ2-1
d_gene: TRBD1
CDR3nt: TGTGCCAGCAGTCAATACAGGGGTACCTACAATGAGCAGTTCTTC
CDR3aa: CASSQYRGTYNEQFF

len: 18
abundance: -
v_gene: TRBV28
j_gene: TRBJ2-2
d_gene: TRBD2
CDR3nt: TGTGCCAGCAGTTTTATGACTAGCGGGGCCCCGAGGACCGGGGAGCTGTTTTTT
CDR3aa: CASSFMTSGAPRTGELFF

len: 16
abundance: -
v_gene: TRBV9
j_gene: TRBJ2-7
d_gene: TRBD2
CDR3nt: TGTGCCAGCAGCGTAGTGGCTAGCGGGAGCTATTACGAGCAGTACTTC
CDR3aa: CASSVVASGSYYEQYF

len: 15
abundance: -
v_gene: TRBV6-5
j_gene: TRBJ2-4
d_gene: -
CDR3nt: TGTGCCAGCAGTCCGACAGAACTAGCCAAAAACATTCAGTACTTC
CDR3aa: CASSPTELAKNIQYF

len: 19
abundance: -
v_gene: TRBV15
j_gene: TRBJ2-1
d_gene: TRBD2
CDR3nt: TGTGCCACCAGCAGAGATCGTTCCCCCGAGGGAGGGCCATACAATGAGCAGTTCTTC
CDR3aa: CATSRDRSPEGGPYNEQFF

len: 13
abundance: -
v_gene: TRBV6-6
j_gene: TRBJ1-5
d_gene: -
CDR3nt: TGTGCCAGCAGTTACGACAGGTATCAGCCCCAGCATTTT
CDR3aa: CASSYDRYQPQHF

len: 15
abundance: -
v_gene: TRBV7-2
j_gene: TRBJ2-7
d_gene: TRBD2
CDR3nt: TGTGCCAGCAGTCCGGGACTAGCCAGTCTCTACGAGCAGTACTTC
CDR3aa: CASSPGLASLYEQYF

len: 15
abundance: once
v_gene: TRBV28
j_gene: TRBJ2-7
d_gene: TRBD1
CDR3nt: TGTGCCAGCAGTGATGGGACAGGGGGTCGGATGGAGCAGTACTTC
CDR3aa: CASSDGTGGRMEQYF

len: 17
abundance: -
v_gene: TRBV28
j_gene: TRBJ2-7
d_gene: TRBD2
CDR3nt: TGTGCCAGCAGTTTGGATACCGGACTAGCGGGAACCTACGAGCAGTACTTC
CDR3aa: CASSLDTGLAGTYEQYF

len: 13
abundance: -
v_gene: TRBV25-1
j_gene: TRBJ2-5
d_gene: TRBD2
CDR3nt: TGTGCCAGCAGTCTAGCGGGAGCGGAGACCCAGTACTTC
CDR3aa: CASSLAGAETQYF

len: 14
abundance: -
v_gene: TRBV7-6
j_gene: TRBJ2-7
d_gene: -
CDR3nt: TGTGCCAGCAGCTTATTCCTCCGAGACTACGAGCAGTACTTC
CDR3aa: CASSLFLRDYEQYF

len: 12
abundance: once
v_gene: TRBV2
j_gene: TRBJ1-2
d_gene: TRBD1
CDR3nt: TGTGCCAGCGTACGACAGGGGGACGGCTACACCTTC
CDR3aa: CASVRQGDGYTF

len: 15
abundance: -
v_gene: TRBV9
j_gene: TRBJ2-1
d_gene: TRBD1
CDR3nt: TGTGCCAGCAGCGAGGGACAGGGAGGCTACAATGAGCAGTTCTTC
CDR3aa: CASSEGQGGYNEQFF

len: 16
abundance: -
v_gene: TRBV5-1
j_gene: TRBJ1-4
d_gene: TRBD1
CDR3nt: TGCGCCAGCAGCCCCTACACGACAGGGACCAATGAAAAACTGTTTTTT
CDR3aa: CASSPYTTGTNEKLFF

len: 15
abundance: -
v_gene: TRBV4-1
j_gene: TRBJ2-7
d_gene: TRBD1
CDR3nt: TGCGCCAGCAGCCAAGATCCGGGACAGGGCTACGAGCAGTACTTC
CDR3aa: CASSQDPGQGYEQYF

len: 15
abundance: -
v_gene: TRBV25-1
j_gene: TRBJ1-4
d_gene: TRBD1
CDR3nt: TGTGCCAGCAGTGAATCTCTAGGGGGCGGTGAAAAACTGTTTTTT
CDR3aa: CASSESLGGGEKLFF

len: 17
abundance: once
v_gene: TRBV5-6
j_gene: TRBJ2-1
d_gene: -
CDR3nt: TGTGCCAGCAGCTTGGGGCCAGGACTATACTCCTACAATGAGCAGTTCTTC
CDR3aa: CASSLGPGLYSYNEQFF

len: 15
abundance: -
v_gene: TRBV6-5
j_gene: TRBJ2-5
d_gene: TRBD1
CDR3nt: TGTGCCAGCAGTAGGACAGGGGGTTTACAAGAGACCCAGTACTTC
CDR3aa: CASSRTGGLQETQYF